This TCR beta chain emerged from a study of T cell responses to AZD1222 COVID-19 vaccine. A remark on this clone: Its target is unknown.

Study-wide results and limits: Unmutated regions of variants are reportedly targeted by nearly half of spike-specific TCRs. Clonal diversity may have been underestimated, and the donors were mostly white British, with more females than males.

The CDR3 spans 14 residues. Germline V CDR1 and CDR2: MNHEY, SVGAGI. Trimming took 6 bases from V and 0 from J, leaving 9 bases between them. Some second doses came at about 4 weeks and others at about 12 weeks; these were pooled. Method: immunoSEQ multiplex PCR; TCRdb's copy keeps in-frame clones and lacks some. This table has about 200,000 clones, around 93% appearing once. This material consisted of peripheral blood, taken 28 days after the second AZD1222 dose. The source is an adult who received the AZD1222 COVID-19 vaccine. The chain combines TRBV6-5 with TRBJ2-1; D ambiguous. For the CDR3, the DNA is TGTGCCAGCAGATTTACGAACTCCTACAATGAGCAGTTCTTC. As protein: CASRFTNSYNEQFF.